These 32 T cell receptor beta chains were all obtained from the same sample, sequenced in a study of T cell repertoires in cytomegalovirus infection. TCRdb analysed the reads with MiXCR anew, one entry per CDR3 protein. The repertoire includes roughly 180,000 distinct CDR3 sequences, 28% of them detected once, and around 29% sits in the top ten. The sample comprised PBMCs. The receptors shown here come from a human donor in good health (CMV status not recorded). Some clones in this sample may be carry-over from other donors' samples.

The V and J genes are TRBV6-2 or TRBV6-3 and TRBJ1-6, with D possibly TRBD1 on 5 matching bases. V was cut by 6 bases and J by 2 bases, with 14 bases left in between. CDR1 is MNHEY and CDR2 is SVGEGT in the germline V gene. This CDR3 spans 16 amino acids. The CDR3 sequence: CASSLWGSAYNSPLHF. The CDR3 bases are TGTGCCAGCAGCCTGTGGGGGAGCGCCTATAATTCACCCCTCCACTTT.

The rearrangement uses TRBV20-1 and TRBJ2-7, with TRBD2 matching 10 bases. Trimming at V came to 4 bases and at J to 5 bases, leaving 11 bases not matched to a gene. The CDR3 sequence is 15 residues long. CDR1 and CDR2 (germline): DFQATT, SNEGSKA (reference sequence). The CDR3 loop reads CSATLSVAGGNEQYF. CDR3 nucleotide sequence: TGCAGTGCTACACTTTCGGTAGCGGGGGGAAACGAGCAGTACTTC.

This clonotype turned up a few times. This chain connects TRBV5-5 to TRBJ2-1; TRBD2 aligns across 9 bases. CDR1 is SGHKS and CDR2 is YYEKEE in the germline V gene (reference sequence). This CDR3 spans 15 amino acids. With V trimmed by 1 base and J by 5 bases, 4 bases remained unmatched. CDR3 DNA: TGTGCCAGCAGCTTGAGAGCGGGGGGAGACAATGAGCAGTTCTTC. This encodes CASSLRAGGDNEQFF.

The V and J genes are TRBV19 and TRBJ2-1; D is ambiguous. The germline gives CDR1 LNHDA, CDR2 SQIVND (reference sequence). The CDR3 is 16 residues long. Trimming removed 7 bases at V and 0 bases at J, with 16 bases between. The CDR3 DNA reads as TGTGCCAGTACCACGAGAAGGGCTAGCTCCTACAATGAGCAGTTCTTC. Translation: CASTTRRASSYNEQFF.

This clonotype has a count of ten or more. The CDR3 DNA is TGTGCCAGCAGCTTATATGGAGGGGGGGATGGCTACACCTTC. It codes for CASSLYGGGDGYTF. The chain carries TRBV11-2 and TRBJ1-2; a possible D gene is TRBD1 (6 bases). Germline CDR1 reads SGHAT; CDR2 reads FQNNGV. V lost 2 bases, J lost 6 bases, and 13 bases lay in between. CDR3 length equals 14 residues.

The sample holds one count of this clonotype. J is TRBJ2-3 and V is TRBV6-6; TRBD1 is a possible D gene (5 bases). The germline V gene has CDR1 MNHNY and CDR2 SVGAGI (reference sequence). Trimming shortened V by 0 bases and J by 6 bases, and 10 bases separated the two germline ends. The CDR3 sequence is 14 residues long. Here the CDR3 reads CASSYSGRQDTQYF. In DNA form, the CDR3 reads TGTGCCAGCAGTTACTCAGGTCGACAGGATACGCAGTATTTT.

This clonotype was seen only a few times. The chain is built from TRBV5-6 and TRBJ2-3; 9 bases align to TRBD1. Unmatched junction bases numbered 5, after V lost 4 bases and J lost 5 bases. CDR1 is SGHDT and CDR2 is YYEEEE in the germline V gene. The CDR3 extends over 14 amino acids. The CDR3 spells CASSLGQGKDTQYF. CDR3 coding DNA: TGTGCCAGCAGCCTGGGACAGGGAAAAGATACGCAGTATTTT.

This clonotype was detected a few times. J is TRBJ2-7 and V is TRBV12-3 or TRBV12-4; 11 bases are shared with TRBD1. The CDR3 has 14 residues. V shed 5 bases and J 6 bases; nucleotides not matched to a gene: 6. The CDR3 spells CASSMDRGQGEQYF. CDR3 DNA: TGTGCCAGCAGTATGGACAGGGGGCAAGGCGAGCAGTACTTC.

This clonotype has just a few counts. The chain couples TRBV7-9 to TRBJ1-2; weak D call: TRBD1 (5 bases). Trimming removed 1 base at V and 7 bases at J, with 22 bases between. Germline CDR1 is SEHNR and CDR2 is FQNEAQ (reference sequence). CDR3 length: 17 residues. The CDR3 loop is CASSLDLWGKVHGGYTF. The CDR3 DNA follows: TGTGCCAGCAGCTTAGATCTGTGGGGGAAAGTACATGGTGGCTACACCTTC.

The sample holds a few counts of this clonotype. The V gene is TRBV4-3, the J gene TRBJ2-7; D gene unclear. Germline CDR1 and CDR2: LGHNA and YSLEER. The V end was cut by 0 bases, the J end by 2 bases, with 11 bases between. The CDR3 has 15 residues. The CDR3 spells CASSQDTRRTYEQYF. CDR3 in DNA: TGCGCCAGCAGCCAAGATACCCGTCGAACCTACGAGCAGTACTTC.

A few counts support this clonotype. This sequence joins TRBV14 and TRBJ1-1; TRBD1 matches at 7 bases. V lost 2 bases, J lost 6 bases, and 9 bases stayed unmatched. Germline V gives CDR1 SGHDN, CDR2 FVKESK. This CDR3 spans 15 amino acids. CDR3 amino acids: CASSQRSGGGAEAFF. Here the CDR3 DNA reads TGTGCCAGCAGCCAACGCTCAGGGGGGGGCGCTGAAGCTTTCTTT.

This clonotype was counted only a few times. The rearrangement links TRBV25-1 to TRBJ1-1; D is unclear. The CDR3 length is 13 residues. The germline V gene has CDR1 MGHDK and CDR2 SYGVNS. The germline V and J ends were trimmed by 4 bases and 2 bases, with 8 bases remaining between them. Here the CDR3 DNA reads TGTGCCAGCAGTGGATCAGGAAACACTGAAGCTTTCTTT. It is translated as CASSGSGNTEAFF.

This clonotype was observed a few times. The chain carries TRBV6-5 and TRBJ2-3; D possibly corresponds to TRBD2 (5 bases). CDR1 and CDR2 from the germline V gene are MNHEY and SVGAGI. The ends were cut back, 0 bases at V and 6 bases at J, with 7 bases in the middle. This CDR3 is 13 amino acids long. The chain's CDR3 is CASSYSRGDTQYF. DNA for the CDR3: TGTGCCAGCAGTTACTCGAGAGGGGATACGCAGTATTTT.

The J gene is TRBJ1-5, the V gene TRBV18; D is uncertain. This CDR3 is 12 amino acids long. Per germline, CDR1 KGHSH and CDR2 LQKENI. The V end was cut by 6 bases, the J end by 4 bases, with 7 bases between. CDR3 DNA: TGTGCCAGCTCTCGTGCAAATCAGCCCCAGCATTTT. This codes for CASSRANQPQHF.

This chain joins TRBV29-1 and TRBJ2-4; D unclear. V was shortened by 6 bases and J by 0 bases, with 12 bases between the two germline ends. Germline values: CDR1 SQVTM, CDR2 ANQGSEA. The CDR3 extends over 14 amino acids. The CDR3 bases are TGCAGCGTCCGGCAGACGCTAGCCAAAAACATTCAGTACTTC. It is translated as CSVRQTLAKNIQYF. Together with reference TRBV29-1 and TRBJ2-4, the CDR3 gives the full variable domain: SAVISQKPSRDICQRGTSLTIQCQVDSQVTMMFWYRQQPGQSLTLIATANQGSEATYESGFVIDKFPISRPNLTFSTLTVSNMSPEDSSIYLCSVRQTLAKNIQYFGAGTRLSVL.

This chain joins TRBV2 and TRBJ1-1; maybe TRBD1 (6 bases). V was clipped by 2 bases and J by 1 base, with 14 bases between them. CDR1 SNHLY and CDR2 FYNNEI come from the germline V gene. CDR3 length equals 16 residues. CDR3 sequence: CASSEIDWTANTEAFF. DNA for the CDR3: TGTGCCAGCAGTGAAATCGATTGGACAGCGAACACTGAAGCTTTCTTT.

This clonotype was counted between two and nine times. The V gene is TRBV11-2, the J gene TRBJ1-1; TRBD1 matches at 7 bases. The germline CDR1 and CDR2 sequences are SGHAT and FQNNGV. This CDR3 has 15 residues. V gave up 4 bases and J gave up 4 bases; unmatched junction bases: 9. The CDR3 DNA sequence: TGTGCCAGCAGCTCATCGGACAGGTTCTCCACTGAAGCTTTCTTT. It is translated as CASSSSDRFSTEAFF.

V is TRBV10-3 and J is TRBJ2-1, with TRBD2 as a possible D gene (5 bases). Trimming shortened V by 3 bases and J by 13 bases, and 22 bases separated the two germline ends. CDR1 and CDR2 from the germline V gene are ENHRY and SYGVKD. CDR3 length: 15 residues. The CDR3 region is CAISDPTGMGSDQFF. The CDR3 bases are TGTGCCATCAGTGACCCGACTGGGATGGGGAGCGATCAGTTCTTC.

This clonotype was seen a handful of times. The J gene is TRBJ2-1, the V gene TRBV5-1; TRBD1 aligns across 10 bases. This CDR3 region has 15 residues. The junction had 9 bases not matched to a gene; V was cut back by 4 bases and J by 8 bases. Germline CDR1 is SGHRS and CDR2 is YFSETQ. CDR3 DNA sequence: TGCGCCAGCAGCCCCTTTACCGGGACAGGGGATGAGCAGTTCTTC. Its translation: CASSPFTGTGDEQFF.

In this sample, this clonotype turned up a few times. The chain links TRBV6-5 to TRBJ1-1, with D perhaps TRBD1 (5 bases). The V gene's germline CDR1 is MNHEY and CDR2 SVGAGI. V was trimmed by 4 bases and J by 4 bases, leaving 13 bases between them. The CDR3 is 14 amino acids. The CDR3 nucleotides read TGTGCCAGCAGTTTCCTCAGGGTGGGCACTGAAGCTTTCTTT. It encodes CASSFLRVGTEAFF.

There are a few counts of this clonotype. The chain links TRBV5-4 to TRBJ2-1; TRBD1 is a possible D gene (7 bases). V was pared by 5 bases and J by 5 bases, with 20 bases between. In germline, CDR1 is SGHNT, CDR2 YYREEE (reference sequence). The CDR3 sequence is 16 residues long. The CDR3 is CASSRSGGPVDNEQFF. For the CDR3, the DNA is TGTGCCAGCAGTCGTTCAGGGGGGCCTGTTGACAATGAGCAGTTCTTC.

This clonotype was seen more than once but under ten times. This chain links TRBV5-1 with TRBJ2-3; no definite D call. V was pared by 0 bases and J by 3 bases, with 14 bases between. The CDR3 totals 16 residues. Germline lookup yields CDR1 SGHRS and CDR2 YFSETQ. CDR3 protein: CASSLEVIGVTDTQYF. DNA for the CDR3: TGCGCCAGCAGCTTGGAAGTGATTGGTGTAACAGATACGCAGTATTTT.

This clonotype appeared a few times. This chain connects TRBV2 to TRBJ2-2; tentatively, D is TRBD1 or TRBD2 (5 bases each). The CDR3 runs 15 residues. The ends were cut back, 2 bases at V and 4 bases at J, with 11 bases in the middle. Per the germline V gene, CDR1 is SNHLY and CDR2 is FYNNEI. In DNA form, the CDR3 reads TGTGCCAGCAGTGAAATGGGGGTTAGCACCGGGGAGCTGTTTTTT. Its protein is CASSEMGVSTGELFF. Together with reference TRBV2 and TRBJ2-2, the CDR3 gives the full variable domain: EPEVTQTPSHQVTQMGQEVILRCVPISNHLYFYWYRQILGQKVEFLVSFYNNEISEKSEIFDDQFSVERPDGSNFTLKIRSTKLEDSAMYFCASSEMGVSTGELFFGEGSRLTVL.

This clonotype has just a few counts. The junction does not match germline at one end; this may be a read error. This chain uses TRBV7-7 with TRBJ2-1; 12 bases map to TRBD1. Germline CDR1 reads SSHAT; CDR2 reads FNYEAQ (reference sequence). This CDR3 contains 15 residues. The CDR3, as DNA: TGTGCTAGCAGCAAGGGACAGGGGGCTGGCAATGAGCAGTTCTTC. This codes for CASSKGQGAGNEQFF.

The rearrangement uses TRBV11-2 and TRBJ1-5; D is perhaps TRBD1 (6 bases). The CDR3 covers 14 residues. The V gene's germline CDR1 is SGHAT and CDR2 FQNNGV. The V and J ends lost 0 bases and 9 bases respectively, with 12 bases between them. The CDR3 loop reads CASSLDREGGPQHF. CDR3 nucleotide sequence: TGTGCCAGCAGCTTAGATCGGGAGGGGGGGCCCCAGCATTTT.

This clonotype was detected a few times. The gene calls are TRBV19 and TRBJ1-1, with D uncertain. The V gene lost 9 bases and the J gene lost 4 bases, with 21 bases spanning the gap. The CDR3 consists of 15 residues. Germline CDR1 reads LNHDA; CDR2 reads SQIVND (reference sequence). The DNA of the CDR3 is TGTGCCAGCTTCCCTAATGTCGGAGTCTCCACTGAAGCTTTCTTT. It encodes CASFPNVGVSTEAFF.

This chain connects TRBV19 to TRBJ2-3, with TRBD1 as a possible D gene (5 bases). With 4 bases removed from V and 11 bases from J, the gap between germline ends came to 16 bases. This CDR3 has 13 amino acids. Germline V gene sequence: CDR1 LNHDA, CDR2 SQIVND (reference sequence). The CDR3 is CASSTQGGWVQYF. DNA of the CDR3: TGTGCCAGTAGTACCCAGGGCGGCTGGGTGCAGTATTTT.

This clonotype was counted only a few times. The chain links TRBV12-3 or TRBV12-4 to TRBJ2-1; D ambiguous. The CDR3 runs 12 residues. Trimming took off 3 bases at V and 5 bases at J, with 5 bases between the two ends. CDR3 bases: TGTGCCAGCAGTTTTGCCGACAATGAGCAGTTCTTC. Protein product: CASSFADNEQFF.

The chain employs TRBV28 and TRBJ2-3, with TRBD2 identical over 9 bases. In germline, CDR1 is MDHEN, CDR2 SYDVKM. The trim removed 4 bases at V and 5 bases at J, leaving 4 bases unmatched. This CDR3 is 14 amino acids long. This CDR3 is CASSYSGGGDTQYF. The CDR3 DNA sequence: TGTGCCAGCAGTTATAGCGGGGGCGGAGATACGCAGTATTTT.

In its sample, this clonotype was seen a few times. The V and J genes are TRBV11-2 and TRBJ2-5; tentatively, D is TRBD2 (5 bases). Trimming removed 8 bases at V and 2 bases at J, with 12 bases between. In germline, CDR1 is SGHAT, CDR2 FQNNGV. The CDR3 is made up of 13 amino acids. The CDR3 here is CASGVGVQETQYF. The CDR3 DNA follows: TGTGCCAGCGGGGTGGGAGTGCAAGAGACCCAGTACTTC.

The J gene is TRBJ1-1, the V gene TRBV5-6; D is possibly TRBD1 (5 bases). The V end lost 4 bases, the J end lost 3 bases, and 16 bases lay between the germline ends. CDR3 length equals 15 residues. The germline gives CDR1 SGHDT, CDR2 YYEEEE. CDR3 DNA sequence: TGTGCCAGCAGCCGGGGCCCAGGGCGGGACACTGAAGCTTTCTTT. Its translation is CASSRGPGRDTEAFF. The whole variable domain, remainder taken from reference TRBV5-6 and TRBJ1-1, is DAGVTQSPTHLIKTRGQQVTLRCSPKSGHDTVSWYQQALGQGPQFIFQYYEEEERQRGNFPDRFSGHQFPNYSSELNVNALLLGDSALYLCASSRGPGRDTEAFFGQGTRLTVV.

The chain links TRBV20-1 to TRBJ2-7; 10 bases are shared with TRBD2. Germline CDR1 DFQATT, CDR2 SNEGSKA (reference sequence). V was pared by 4 bases and J by 0 bases, with 6 bases of the junction left unmatched. The CDR3 totals 15 residues. The CDR3 DNA is TGCAGTGCTATCCCAAGCGGGGGGGCCTCCTACGAGCAGTACTTC. Protein sequence: CSAIPSGGASYEQYF.